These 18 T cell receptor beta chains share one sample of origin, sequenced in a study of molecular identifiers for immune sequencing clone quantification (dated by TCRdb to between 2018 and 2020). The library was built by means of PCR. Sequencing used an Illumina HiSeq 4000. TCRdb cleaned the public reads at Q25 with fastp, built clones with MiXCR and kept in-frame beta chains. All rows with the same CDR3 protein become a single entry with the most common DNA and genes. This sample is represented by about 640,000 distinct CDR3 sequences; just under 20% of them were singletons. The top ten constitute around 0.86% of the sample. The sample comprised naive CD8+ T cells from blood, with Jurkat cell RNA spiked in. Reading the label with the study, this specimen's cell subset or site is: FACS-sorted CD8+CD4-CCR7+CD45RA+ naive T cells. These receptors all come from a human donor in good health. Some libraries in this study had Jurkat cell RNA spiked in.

CDR3: CASSRGTGIYNEQFF. In DNA, the CDR3 is TGCGCCAGCAGCCGCGGGACAGGGATTTACAATGAGCAGTTCTTC. The rearrangement links TRBV4-3 to TRBJ2-1, with 9 bases aligning to TRBD1. CDR3 size: 15 residues. Germline CDR1 and CDR2: LGHNA and YSLEER. V was pared by 4 bases and J by 4 bases, with 5 bases of the junction left unmatched.

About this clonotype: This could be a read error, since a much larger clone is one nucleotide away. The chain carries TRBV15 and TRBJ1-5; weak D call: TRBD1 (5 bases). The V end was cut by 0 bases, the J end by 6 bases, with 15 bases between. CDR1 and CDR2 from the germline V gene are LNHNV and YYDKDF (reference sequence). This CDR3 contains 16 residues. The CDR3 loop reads CATSRDLSTGRQPQHF. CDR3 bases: TGTGCCACCAGCAGAGATCTGAGTACAGGACGTCAGCCCCAGCATTTT.

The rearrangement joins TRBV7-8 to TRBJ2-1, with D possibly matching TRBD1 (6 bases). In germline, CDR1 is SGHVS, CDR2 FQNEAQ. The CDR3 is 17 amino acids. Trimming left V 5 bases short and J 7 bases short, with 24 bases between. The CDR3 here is CASSILPGQRILNEQFF. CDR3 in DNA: TGTGCCAGCAGCATTTTACCGGGACAAAGAATACTGAATGAGCAGTTCTTC.

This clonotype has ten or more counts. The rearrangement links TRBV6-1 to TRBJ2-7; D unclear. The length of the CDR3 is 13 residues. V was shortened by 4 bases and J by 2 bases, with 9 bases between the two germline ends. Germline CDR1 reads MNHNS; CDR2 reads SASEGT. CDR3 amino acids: CASSATRTYEQYF. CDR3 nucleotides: TGTGCCAGCAGTGCTACAAGGACCTACGAGCAGTACTTC.

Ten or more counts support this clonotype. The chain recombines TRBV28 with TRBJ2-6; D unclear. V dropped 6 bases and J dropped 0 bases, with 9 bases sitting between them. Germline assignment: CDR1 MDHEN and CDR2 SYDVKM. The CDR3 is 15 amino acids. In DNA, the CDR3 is TGTGCCAGCAGGCAAGATTTCTCTGGGGCCAACGTCCTGACTTTC. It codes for CASRQDFSGANVLTF.

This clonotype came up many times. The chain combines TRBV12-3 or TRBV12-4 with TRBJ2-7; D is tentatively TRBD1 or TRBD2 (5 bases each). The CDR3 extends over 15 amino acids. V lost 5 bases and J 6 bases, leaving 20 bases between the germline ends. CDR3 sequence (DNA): TGTGCCAGCAGTAGGACCAGGGAACCGAGGGGCGAGCAGTACTTC. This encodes CASSRTREPRGEQYF.

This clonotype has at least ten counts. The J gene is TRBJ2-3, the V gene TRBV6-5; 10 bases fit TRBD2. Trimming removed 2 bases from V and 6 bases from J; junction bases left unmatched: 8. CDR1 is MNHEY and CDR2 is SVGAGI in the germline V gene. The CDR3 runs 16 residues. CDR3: CASSYGSGGAGDTQYF. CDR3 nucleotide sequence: TGTGCCAGCAGTTACGGCAGCGGGGGGGCCGGGGATACGCAGTATTTT.

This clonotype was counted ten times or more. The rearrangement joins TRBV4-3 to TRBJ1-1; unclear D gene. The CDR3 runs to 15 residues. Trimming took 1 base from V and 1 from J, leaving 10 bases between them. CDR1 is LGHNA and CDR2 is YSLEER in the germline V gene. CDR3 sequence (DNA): TGCGCCAGCAGCCAAGTTACGTTGGCGAACACTGAAGCTTTCTTT. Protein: CASSQVTLANTEAFF.

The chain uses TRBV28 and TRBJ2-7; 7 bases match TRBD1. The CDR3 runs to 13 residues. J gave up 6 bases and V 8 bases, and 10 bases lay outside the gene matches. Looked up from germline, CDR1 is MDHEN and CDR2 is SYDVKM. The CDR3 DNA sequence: TGTGCCAGCCGGGCAGGGGGTCTATTCGAGCAGTACTTC. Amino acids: CASRAGGLFEQYF.

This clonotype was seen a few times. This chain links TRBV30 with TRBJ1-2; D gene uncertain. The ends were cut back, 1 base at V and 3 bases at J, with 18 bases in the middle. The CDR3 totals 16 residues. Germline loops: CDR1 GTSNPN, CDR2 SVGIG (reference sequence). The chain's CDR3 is CAWSADSVFGDYGYTF. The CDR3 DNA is TGTGCCTGGAGTGCCGACTCCGTATTCGGCGACTATGGCTACACCTTC.

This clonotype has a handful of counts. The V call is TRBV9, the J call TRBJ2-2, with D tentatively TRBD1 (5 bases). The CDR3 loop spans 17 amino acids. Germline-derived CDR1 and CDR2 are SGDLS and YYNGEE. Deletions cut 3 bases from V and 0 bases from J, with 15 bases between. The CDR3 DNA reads TGTGCCAGCAGCGCGAATTACAGGCCCGCGAACACCGGGGAGCTGTTTTTT. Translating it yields CASSANYRPANTGELFF.

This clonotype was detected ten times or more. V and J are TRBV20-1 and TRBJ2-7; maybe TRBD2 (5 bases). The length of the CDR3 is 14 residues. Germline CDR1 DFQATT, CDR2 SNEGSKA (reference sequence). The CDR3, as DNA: TGCAGACTCTCCATCTTGGACTCCCCCTACGAGCAGTACTTC. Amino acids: CRLSILDSPYEQYF.

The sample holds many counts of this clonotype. CDR3 nucleotide sequence: TGTGCCAGCAGCGTAGTCGGGACGGCGGCCTCCTACGAGCAGTACTTC. Its translation: CASSVVGTAASYEQYF. The V and J genes are TRBV9 and TRBJ2-7; D may match TRBD1 or TRBD2 (5 bases each). Germline CDR1 SGDLS, CDR2 YYNGEE. This CDR3 has 16 residues. Trimming took 0 bases from V and 0 from J, leaving 13 bases between them.

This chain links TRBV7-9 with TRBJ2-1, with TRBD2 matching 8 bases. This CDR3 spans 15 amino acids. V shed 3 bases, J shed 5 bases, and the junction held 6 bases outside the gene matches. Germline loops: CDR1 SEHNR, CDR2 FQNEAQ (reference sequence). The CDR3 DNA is TGTGCCAGCAGCTTTCGTCAGGGACTAGACAATGAGCAGTTCTTC. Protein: CASSFRQGLDNEQFF. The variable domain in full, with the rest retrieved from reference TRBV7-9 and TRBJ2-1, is DTGVSQNPRHKITKRGQNVTFRCDPISEHNRLYWYRQTLGQGPEFLTYFQNEAQLEKSRLLSDRFSAERPKGSFSTLEIQRTEQGDSAMYLCASSFRQGLDNEQFFGPGTRLTVL.

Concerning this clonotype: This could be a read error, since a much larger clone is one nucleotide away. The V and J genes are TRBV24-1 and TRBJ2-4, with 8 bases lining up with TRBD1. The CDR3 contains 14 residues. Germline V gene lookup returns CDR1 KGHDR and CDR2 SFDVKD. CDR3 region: CATSEGTGGNIQHF. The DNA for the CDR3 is TGTGCCACCAGTGAGGGGACAGGTGGAAACATTCAGCACTTC.

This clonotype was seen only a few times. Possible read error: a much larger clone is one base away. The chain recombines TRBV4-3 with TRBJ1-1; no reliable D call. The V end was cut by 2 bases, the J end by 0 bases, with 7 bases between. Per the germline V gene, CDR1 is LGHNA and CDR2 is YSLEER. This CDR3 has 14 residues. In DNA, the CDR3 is TGCGCCAGCAGCCAAACGACCGTGAACACTGAAGCTTTCTTT. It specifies CASSQTTVNTEAFF.

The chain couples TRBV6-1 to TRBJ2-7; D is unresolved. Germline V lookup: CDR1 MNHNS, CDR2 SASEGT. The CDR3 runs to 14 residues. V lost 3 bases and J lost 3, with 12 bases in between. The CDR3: CASSEAPWGYEQYF. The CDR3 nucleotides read TGTGCCAGCAGTGAGGCCCCCTGGGGCTACGAGCAGTACTTC.

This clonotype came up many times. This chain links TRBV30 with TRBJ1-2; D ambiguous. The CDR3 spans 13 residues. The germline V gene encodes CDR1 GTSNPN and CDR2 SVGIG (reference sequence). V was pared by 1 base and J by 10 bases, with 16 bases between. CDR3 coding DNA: TGTGCCTGGAGTGAAGACCCCGTTTGGCACTACACCTTC. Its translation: CAWSEDPVWHYTF.